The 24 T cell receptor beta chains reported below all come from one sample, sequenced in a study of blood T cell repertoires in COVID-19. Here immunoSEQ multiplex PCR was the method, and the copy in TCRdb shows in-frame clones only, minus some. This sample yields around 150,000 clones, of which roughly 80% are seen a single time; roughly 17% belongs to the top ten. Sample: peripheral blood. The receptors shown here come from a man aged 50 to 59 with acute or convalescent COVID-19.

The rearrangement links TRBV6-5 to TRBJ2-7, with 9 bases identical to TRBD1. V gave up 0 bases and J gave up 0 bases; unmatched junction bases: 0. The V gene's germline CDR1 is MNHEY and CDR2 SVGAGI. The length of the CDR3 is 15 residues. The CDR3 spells CASSYSTGGSYEQYF. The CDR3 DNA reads TGTGCCAGCAGTTACTCGACAGGGGGCTCCTACGAGCAGTACTTC.

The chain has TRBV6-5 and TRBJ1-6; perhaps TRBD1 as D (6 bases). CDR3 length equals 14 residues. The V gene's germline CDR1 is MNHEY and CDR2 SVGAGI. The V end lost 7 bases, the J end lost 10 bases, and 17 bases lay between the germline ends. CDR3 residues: CASMRAGEKSPLHF. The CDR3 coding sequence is TGTGCCAGCATGAGAGCAGGGGAGAAGTCACCCCTCCACTTT.

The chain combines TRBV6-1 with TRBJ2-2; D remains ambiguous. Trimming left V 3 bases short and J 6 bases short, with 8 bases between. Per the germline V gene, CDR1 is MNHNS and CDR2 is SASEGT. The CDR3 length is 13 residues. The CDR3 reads CASSDRLSGELFF. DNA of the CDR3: TGTGCCAGCAGTGACAGACTGTCCGGGGAGCTGTTTTTT.

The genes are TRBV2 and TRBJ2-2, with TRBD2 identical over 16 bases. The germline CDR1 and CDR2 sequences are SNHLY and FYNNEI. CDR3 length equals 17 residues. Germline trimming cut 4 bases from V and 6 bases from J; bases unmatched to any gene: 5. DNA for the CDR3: TGTGCCAGCAGTGTGGGACTAGCGGGGGGGCCGTCCGGGGAGCTGTTTTTT. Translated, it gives CASSVGLAGGPSGELFF. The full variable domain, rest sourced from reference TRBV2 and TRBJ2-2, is EPEVTQTPSHQVTQMGQEVILRCVPISNHLYFYWYRQILGQKVEFLVSFYNNEISEKSEIFDDQFSVERPDGSNFTLKIRSTKLEDSAMYFCASSVGLAGGPSGELFFGEGSRLTVL.

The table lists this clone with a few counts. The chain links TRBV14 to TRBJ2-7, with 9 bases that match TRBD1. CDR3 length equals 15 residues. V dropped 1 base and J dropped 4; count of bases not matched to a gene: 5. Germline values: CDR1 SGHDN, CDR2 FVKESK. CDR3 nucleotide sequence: TGTGCCAGCAGCCAAGTTCGGACAGGGGCATACGAGCAGTACTTC. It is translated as CASSQVRTGAYEQYF.

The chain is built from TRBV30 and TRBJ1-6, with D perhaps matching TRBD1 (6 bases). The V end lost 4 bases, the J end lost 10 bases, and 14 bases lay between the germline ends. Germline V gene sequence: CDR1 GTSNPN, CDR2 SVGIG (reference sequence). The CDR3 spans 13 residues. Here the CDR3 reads CAWKVAGESPLHF. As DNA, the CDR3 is TGTGCCTGGAAGGTGGCAGGGGAATCACCCCTCCACTTT.

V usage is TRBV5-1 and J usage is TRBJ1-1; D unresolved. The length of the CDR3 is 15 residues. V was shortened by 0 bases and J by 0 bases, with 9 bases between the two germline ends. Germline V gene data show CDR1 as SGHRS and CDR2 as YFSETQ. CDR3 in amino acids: CASSLAPSLNTEAFF. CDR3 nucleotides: TGCGCCAGCAGCTTGGCCCCCAGTTTGAACACTGAAGCTTTCTTT.

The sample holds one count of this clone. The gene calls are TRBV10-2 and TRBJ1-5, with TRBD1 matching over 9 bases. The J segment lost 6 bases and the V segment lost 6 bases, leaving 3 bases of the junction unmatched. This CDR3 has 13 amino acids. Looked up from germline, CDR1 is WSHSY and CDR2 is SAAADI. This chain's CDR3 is CASRQGALQPQHF. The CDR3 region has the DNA TGCGCCAGCAGACAGGGGGCCCTTCAGCCCCAGCATTTT.

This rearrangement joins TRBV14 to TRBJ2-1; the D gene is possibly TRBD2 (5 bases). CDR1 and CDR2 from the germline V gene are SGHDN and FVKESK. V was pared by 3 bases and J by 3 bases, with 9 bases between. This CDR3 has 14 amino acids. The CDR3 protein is CASSQNRDYNEQFF. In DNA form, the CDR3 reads TGTGCCAGCAGCCAGAACCGGGACTACAATGAGCAGTTCTTC.

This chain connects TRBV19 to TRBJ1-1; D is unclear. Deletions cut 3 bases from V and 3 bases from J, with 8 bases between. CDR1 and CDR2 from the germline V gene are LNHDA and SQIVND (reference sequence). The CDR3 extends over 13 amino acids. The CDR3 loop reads CASSIPGYTEAFF. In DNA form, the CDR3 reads TGTGCCAGTAGTATTCCAGGATACACTGAAGCTTTCTTT.

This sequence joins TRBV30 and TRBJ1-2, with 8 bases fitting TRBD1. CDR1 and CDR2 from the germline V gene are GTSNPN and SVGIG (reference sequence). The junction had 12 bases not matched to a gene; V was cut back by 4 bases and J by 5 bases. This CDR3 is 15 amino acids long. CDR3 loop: CAWNSEGGTGYGYTF. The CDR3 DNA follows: TGTGCCTGGAACTCCGAGGGGGGGACAGGATATGGCTACACCTTC.

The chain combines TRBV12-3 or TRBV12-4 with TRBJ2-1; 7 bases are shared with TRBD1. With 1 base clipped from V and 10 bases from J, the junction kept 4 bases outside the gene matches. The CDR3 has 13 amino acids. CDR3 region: CASSLDRGMEQFF. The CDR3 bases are TGTGCCAGCAGTTTAGACAGGGGTATGGAGCAGTTCTTC.

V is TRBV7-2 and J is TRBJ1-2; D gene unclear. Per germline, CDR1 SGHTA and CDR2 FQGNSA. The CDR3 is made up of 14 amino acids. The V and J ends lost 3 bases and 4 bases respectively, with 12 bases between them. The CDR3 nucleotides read TGTGCCAGCAGCTTTAGAGGAGTAAGCTATGGCTACACCTTC. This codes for CASSFRGVSYGYTF.

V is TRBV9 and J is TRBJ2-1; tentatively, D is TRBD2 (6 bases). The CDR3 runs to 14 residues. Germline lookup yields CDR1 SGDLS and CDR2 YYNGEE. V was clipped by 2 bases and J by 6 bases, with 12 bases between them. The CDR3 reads CASSVNVGGNEQFF. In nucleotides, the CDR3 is TGTGCCAGCAGCGTGAATGTGGGGGGCAATGAGCAGTTCTTC. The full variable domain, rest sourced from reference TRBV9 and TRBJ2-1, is DSGVTQTPKHLITATGQRVTLRCSPRSGDLSVYWYQQSLDQGLQFLIQYYNGEERAKGNILERFSAQQFPDLHSELNLSSLELGDSALYFCASSVNVGGNEQFFGPGTRLTVL.

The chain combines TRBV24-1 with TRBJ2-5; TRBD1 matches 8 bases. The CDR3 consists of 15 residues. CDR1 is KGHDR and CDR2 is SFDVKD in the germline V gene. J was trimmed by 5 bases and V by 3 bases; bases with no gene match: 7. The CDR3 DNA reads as TGTGCCACCAGTGATGCACAGGGGGTGGGGGAGACCCAGTACTTC. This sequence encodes CATSDAQGVGETQYF.

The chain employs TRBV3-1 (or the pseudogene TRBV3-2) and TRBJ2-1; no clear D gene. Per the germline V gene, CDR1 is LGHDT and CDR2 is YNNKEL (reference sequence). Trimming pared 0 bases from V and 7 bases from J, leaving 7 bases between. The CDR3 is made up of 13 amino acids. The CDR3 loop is CASSQDLRNEQFF. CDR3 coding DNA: TGTGCCAGCAGCCAAGATCTACGGAATGAGCAGTTCTTC.

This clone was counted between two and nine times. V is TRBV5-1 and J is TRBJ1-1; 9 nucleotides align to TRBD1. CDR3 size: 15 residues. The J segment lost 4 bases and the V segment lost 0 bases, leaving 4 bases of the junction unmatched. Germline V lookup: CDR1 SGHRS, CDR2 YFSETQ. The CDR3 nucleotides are TGCGCCAGCAGCTTGGGACAGGGGGGCGGCACTGAAGCTTTCTTT. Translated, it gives CASSLGQGGGTEAFF.

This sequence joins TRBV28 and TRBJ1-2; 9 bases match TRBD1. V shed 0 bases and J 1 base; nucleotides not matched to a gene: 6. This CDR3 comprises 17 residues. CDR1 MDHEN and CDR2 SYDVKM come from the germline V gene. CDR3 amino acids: CASSLWELGQGNYGYTF. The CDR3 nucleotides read TGTGCCAGCAGTTTATGGGAGCTGGGACAGGGTAACTATGGCTACACCTTC.

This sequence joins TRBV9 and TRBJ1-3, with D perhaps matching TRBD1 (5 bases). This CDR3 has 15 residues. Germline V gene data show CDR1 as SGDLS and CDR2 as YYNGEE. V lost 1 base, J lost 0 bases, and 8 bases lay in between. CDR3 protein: CASSVSGGSGNTIYF. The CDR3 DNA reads TGTGCCAGCAGCGTATCGGGGGGCTCTGGAAACACCATATATTTT.

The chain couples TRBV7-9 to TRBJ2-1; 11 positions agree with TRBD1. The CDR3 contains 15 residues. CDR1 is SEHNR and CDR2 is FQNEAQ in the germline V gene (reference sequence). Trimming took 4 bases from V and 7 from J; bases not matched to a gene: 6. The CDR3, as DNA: TGTGCCAGCAGCTATGGACAGGGGGCAGGAAATGAGCAGTTCTTC. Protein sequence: CASSYGQGAGNEQFF.

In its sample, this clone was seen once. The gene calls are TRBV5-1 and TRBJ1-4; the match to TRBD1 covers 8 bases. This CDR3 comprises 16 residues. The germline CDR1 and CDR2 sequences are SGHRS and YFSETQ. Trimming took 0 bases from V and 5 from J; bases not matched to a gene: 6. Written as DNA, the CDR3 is TGCGCCAGCAGCTTGGGGACAGGGAGGTTCAATGAAAAACTGTTTTTT. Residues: CASSLGTGRFNEKLFF.

CDR3 in amino acids: CASSIPGTKNIQYF. The CDR3 DNA reads TGTGCCAGTAGTATCCCCGGGACCAAAAACATTCAGTACTTC. This chain uses TRBV19 with TRBJ2-4; D may be TRBD2 (5 bases). The CDR3 runs 14 residues. The V end lost 3 bases, the J end lost 2 bases, and 8 bases lay between the germline ends. The V gene's germline CDR1 is LNHDA and CDR2 SQIVND (reference sequence).

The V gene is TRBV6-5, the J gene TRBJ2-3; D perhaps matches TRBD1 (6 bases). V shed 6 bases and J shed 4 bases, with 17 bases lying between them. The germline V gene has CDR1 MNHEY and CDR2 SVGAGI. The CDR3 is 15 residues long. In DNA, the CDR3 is TGTGCCAGCAGACTACACAGGGAGTTCGCAGATACGCAGTATTTT. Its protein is CASRLHREFADTQYF.

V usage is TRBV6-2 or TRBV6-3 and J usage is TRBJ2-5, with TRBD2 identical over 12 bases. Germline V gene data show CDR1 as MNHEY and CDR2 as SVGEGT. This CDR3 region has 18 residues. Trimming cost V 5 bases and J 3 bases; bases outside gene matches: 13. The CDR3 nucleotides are TGTGCCAGCAGTCCCCGGACTAGCGGGGTGGATAAAGAAGAGACCCAGTACTTC. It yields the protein CASSPRTSGVDKEETQYF.